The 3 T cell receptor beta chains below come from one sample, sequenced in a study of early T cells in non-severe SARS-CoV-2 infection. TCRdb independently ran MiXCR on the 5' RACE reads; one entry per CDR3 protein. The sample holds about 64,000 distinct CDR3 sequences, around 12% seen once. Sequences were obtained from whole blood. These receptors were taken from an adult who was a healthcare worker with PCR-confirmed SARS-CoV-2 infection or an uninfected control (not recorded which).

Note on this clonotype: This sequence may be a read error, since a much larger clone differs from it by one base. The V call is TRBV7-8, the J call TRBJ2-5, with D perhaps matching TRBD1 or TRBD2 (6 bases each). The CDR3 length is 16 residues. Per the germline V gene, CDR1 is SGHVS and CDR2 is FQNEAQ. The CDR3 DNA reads TGTGCCAGCAGCTTAGTGGTGGGGGGCCTTAAAGAGACCCAGCACTTC. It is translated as CASSLVVGGLKETQHF. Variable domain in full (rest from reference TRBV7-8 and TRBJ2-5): GAGVSQSPRYKVAKRGQDVALRCDPISGHVSLFWYQQALGQGPEFLTYFQNEAQLDKSGLPSDRFFAERPEGSVSTLKIQRTQQEDSAVYLCASSLVVGGLKETQHFGPGTRLLVL.

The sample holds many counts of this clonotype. DNA of the CDR3: TGTGCCAGCAGCGTCCGGGGGGCCAACACAGATACGCAGTATTTT. Amino acids: CASSVRGANTDTQYF. The rearrangement uses TRBV28 and TRBJ2-3, with a tentative D call TRBD2 (7 bases). The CDR3 contains 15 residues. CDR1 is MDHEN, CDR2 SYDVKM, per germline. The V and J ends lost 6 bases and 2 bases respectively, with 15 bases between them.

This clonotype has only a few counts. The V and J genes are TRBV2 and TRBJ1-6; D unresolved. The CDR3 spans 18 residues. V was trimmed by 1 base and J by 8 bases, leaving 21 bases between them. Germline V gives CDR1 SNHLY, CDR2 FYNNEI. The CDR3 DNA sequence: TGTGCCAGCAGTGAAGAAGGAGGCAGCCAAGCAGGATATTCACCCCTCCACTTT. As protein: CASSEEGGSQAGYSPLHF.